The T cell receptor beta chain described here comes from a study of early T cells in non-severe SARS-CoV-2 infection. Study background: Sequencing was performed on bulk RNA from unsorted whole blood, leaving chains unpaired. Overall study results and limits: Lookups in VDJdb leaned toward anti-spike CD8 responses and missed private and CD4 specificities.

Unique molecular identifiers (one per individual cDNA molecule) were attached. From the 5' RACE reads, TCRdb called clonotypes with MiXCR, one entry per CDR3 protein. The sample shows some 35,000 distinct CDR3 sequences, roughly 3.9% of them seen only once. Germline V CDR1 and CDR2: DFQATT, SNEGSKA (reference sequence). The CDR3 is 14 residues long. V gave up 3 bases and J gave up 5 bases; unmatched junction bases: 8. In its sample, this clonotype was seen many times. Its matching antigen is unknown. What was sequenced was whole blood. This sequence joins TRBV20-1 and TRBJ2-5; 8 nucleotides agree with TRBD1. This sequence originates from an adult who was a healthcare worker with PCR-confirmed SARS-CoV-2 infection or an uninfected control (not recorded which). CDR3 residues: CSASLIQGAETQYF. The DNA for the CDR3 is TGCAGTGCTAGTTTGATCCAGGGGGCTGAGACCCAGTACTTC.